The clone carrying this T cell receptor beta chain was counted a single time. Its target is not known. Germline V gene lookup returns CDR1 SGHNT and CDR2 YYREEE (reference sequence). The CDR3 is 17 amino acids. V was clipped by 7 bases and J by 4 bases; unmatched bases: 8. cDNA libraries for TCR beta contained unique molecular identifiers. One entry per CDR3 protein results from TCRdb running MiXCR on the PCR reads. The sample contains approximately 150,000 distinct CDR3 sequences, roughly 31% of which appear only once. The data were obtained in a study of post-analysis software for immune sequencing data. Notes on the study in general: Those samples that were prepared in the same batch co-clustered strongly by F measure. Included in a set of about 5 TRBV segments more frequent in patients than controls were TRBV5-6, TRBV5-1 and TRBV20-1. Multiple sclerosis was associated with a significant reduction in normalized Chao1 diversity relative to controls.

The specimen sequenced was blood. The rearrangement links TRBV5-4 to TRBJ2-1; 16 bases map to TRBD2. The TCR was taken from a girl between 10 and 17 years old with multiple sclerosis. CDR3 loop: CASPGLAGGSLYNEQFF. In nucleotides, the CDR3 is TGTGCCAGCCCGGGACTAGCGGGAGGGAGTCTTTACAATGAGCAGTTCTTC.